This TCR beta chain was sequenced during a study of blood T cell repertoires in COVID-19. Study in general: Sample material is recorded as cDNA or gDNA derived from T cells, B-cell-depleted T cells, or PBMCs.

Per the germline V gene, CDR1 is SGHTA and CDR2 is FQGNSA. J was trimmed by 2 bases and V by 8 bases; bases with no gene match: 10. The CDR3 has 15 amino acids. Assay: immunoSEQ multiplex PCR; the TCRdb copy retains only in-frame clones and omits some. The profile shows approximately 200,000 clones, 90% of them singletons. The cohort comprised adults aged roughly 18 to 90 years residing in about 25 US areas. The recovered donors of Cohort 3 showed two negative PCRs, clearance, or symptom resolution. The chain recombines TRBV7-2 with TRBJ2-3; the match to TRBD2 covers 7 bases. Sequences were obtained from PBMCs or T cells enriched from blood (not recorded which). This TCR came from a man in his thirties or forties who had recovered from COVID-19. In DNA form, the CDR3 reads TGTGCCAGCGTGCGGGGGTTGGCCACCACAGATACGCAGTATTTT. Translating it yields CASVRGLATTDTQYF.